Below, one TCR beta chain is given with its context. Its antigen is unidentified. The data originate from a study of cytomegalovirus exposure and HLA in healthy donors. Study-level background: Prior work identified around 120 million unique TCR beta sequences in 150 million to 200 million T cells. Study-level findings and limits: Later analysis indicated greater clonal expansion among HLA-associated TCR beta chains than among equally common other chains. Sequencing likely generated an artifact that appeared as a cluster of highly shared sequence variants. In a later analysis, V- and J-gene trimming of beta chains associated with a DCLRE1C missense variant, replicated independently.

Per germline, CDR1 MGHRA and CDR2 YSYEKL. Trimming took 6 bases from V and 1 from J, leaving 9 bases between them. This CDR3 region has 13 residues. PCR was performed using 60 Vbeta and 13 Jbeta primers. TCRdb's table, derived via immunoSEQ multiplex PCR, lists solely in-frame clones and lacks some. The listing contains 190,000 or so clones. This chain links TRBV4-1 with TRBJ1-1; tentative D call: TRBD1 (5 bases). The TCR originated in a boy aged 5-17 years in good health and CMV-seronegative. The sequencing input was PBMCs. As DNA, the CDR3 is TGCGCCAGCAGAGAAACAGGGAACACTGAAGCTTTCTTT. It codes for CASRETGNTEAFF.